One and the same sample provided the 9 T cell receptor beta chains below, sequenced in a study of cytomegalovirus exposure and HLA in healthy donors. It was with 60 Vbeta and 13 Jbeta primers that the PCR ran. TCRdb keeps only in-frame clones here, not all; method: immunoSEQ multiplex PCR. The sample shows approximately 200,000 clones, 84% of them seen only once. Material: PBMCs. Receptors originate from a boy between 10 and 17 years old in good health and CMV-seronegative.

V gene TRBV28 combines with J gene TRBJ2-3; maybe TRBD1 (6 bases). The V end lost 6 bases, the J end lost 5 bases, and 15 bases lay between the germline ends. Germline lookup yields CDR1 MDHEN and CDR2 SYDVKM. The CDR3 spans 14 residues. CDR3 amino acids: CASRPQGLGDTQYF. The DNA for the CDR3 is TGTGCCAGCAGACCCCAGGGGTTGGGAGATACGCAGTATTTT.

The chain carries TRBV2 and TRBJ2-5; 9 bases line up with TRBD1. Germline values: CDR1 SNHLY, CDR2 FYNNEI. Trimming took 8 bases from V and 5 from J; bases not matched to a gene: 9. The CDR3 is 14 residues long. The CDR3 sequence: CASYPLTGGETQYF. The CDR3 DNA reads as TGTGCCAGCTACCCTCTGACAGGGGGGGAGACCCAGTACTTC. Variable domain in full (rest from reference TRBV2 and TRBJ2-5): EPEVTQTPSHQVTQMGQEVILRCVPISNHLYFYWYRQILGQKVEFLVSFYNNEISEKSEIFDDQFSVERPDGSNFTLKIRSTKLEDSAMYFCASYPLTGGETQYFGPGTRLLVL.

V and J are TRBV5-4 and TRBJ1-2; D possibly corresponds to TRBD1 (5 bases). The germline CDR1 and CDR2 sequences are SGHNT and YYREEE (reference sequence). Trimming took off 0 bases at V and 3 bases at J, with 12 bases between the two ends. The CDR3 sequence is 15 residues long. The CDR3 bases are TGTGCCAGCAGCTTGGCTGCAGGGATGGACTATGGCTACACCTTC. This sequence encodes CASSLAAGMDYGYTF.

V and J are TRBV15 and TRBJ1-6; a weak D match, TRBD1 (6 bases). CDR1 LNHNV and CDR2 YYDKDF come from the germline V gene (reference sequence). CDR3 length equals 14 residues. Trimming pared 0 bases from V and 7 bases from J, leaving 7 bases between. CDR3 sequence (DNA): TGTGCCACCAGCAGAGAAGGACAGAATTCACCCCTCCACTTT. Amino acid sequence: CATSREGQNSPLHF. The whole variable domain, filled in from reference TRBV15 and TRBJ1-6, reads DAMVIQNPRYQVTQFGKPVTLSCSQTLNHNVMYWYQQKSSQAPKLLFHYYDKDFNNEADTPDNFQSRRPNTSFCFLDIRSPGLGDTAMYLCATSREGQNSPLHFGNGTRLTVT.

The chain has TRBV5-1 and TRBJ2-3; unclear D gene. The germline CDR1 and CDR2 sequences are SGHRS and YFSETQ. Trimming removed 3 bases from V and 1 base from J, with 6 bases in between. The CDR3 totals 13 residues. The CDR3 DNA reads TGCGCCAGCAGCTCTGGAGGCACAGATACGCAGTATTTT. It codes for CASSSGGTDTQYF.

CDR3 bases: TGTGCCAGCATAGGGGGGGGCCCCCACGAGCAGTACTTC. This encodes CASIGGGPHEQYF. The chain is built from TRBV28 and TRBJ2-7, with D tentatively TRBD2 (7 bases). The V end lost 7 bases, the J end lost 5 bases, and 15 bases lay between the germline ends. Germline V gives CDR1 MDHEN, CDR2 SYDVKM. The CDR3 loop spans 13 amino acids.

The rearrangement joins TRBV28 to TRBJ1-1; maybe TRBD1 (5 bases). The CDR3 loop spans 15 amino acids. Trimming took off 5 bases at V and 1 base at J, with 14 bases between the two ends. Germline CDR1 and CDR2: MDHEN and SYDVKM. CDR3 in DNA: TGTGCCAGCAGTCCCCTCGGACACCCGAACACTGAAGCTTTCTTT. It encodes CASSPLGHPNTEAFF.

The V call is TRBV2, the J call TRBJ2-1; the match to TRBD1 covers 9 bases. With V trimmed by 10 bases and J by 8 bases, 12 bases remained unmatched. The CDR3 extends over 14 amino acids. CDR1 is SNHLY and CDR2 is FYNNEI in the germline V gene. Here the CDR3 reads CATLTGTGFDEQFF. The CDR3 nucleotides are TGTGCCACCCTAACCGGGACAGGGTTCGATGAGCAGTTCTTC.

The chain uses TRBV9 and TRBJ2-2, with 7 bases that match TRBD2. This CDR3 is built from 18 residues. V was pared by 0 bases and J by 1 base, with 9 bases of the junction left unmatched. Germline V gene sequence: CDR1 SGDLS, CDR2 YYNGEE. CDR3 residues: CASSVEVGEGMNTGELFF. The CDR3 DNA reads TGTGCCAGCAGCGTAGAGGTGGGGGAGGGTATGAACACCGGGGAGCTGTTTTTT.